This TCR beta chain was captured in a study of shared clonotypes between healthy human individuals. Findings of the study overall: Sequencing depth was a factor that was expected to affect clonotype sharing among donors.

Genomic DNA for unsorted samples was obtained from about 90 million PBMCs. This CDR3 is 13 amino acids long. Looked up from germline, CDR1 is SGHRS and CDR2 is YFSETQ. The germline V and J ends were trimmed by 0 bases and 1 base, with 4 bases remaining between them. Deep-level assay runs were performed. Clones were sequenced by immunoSEQ multiplex PCR, and TCRdb holds only the in-frame ones, with some missing. The sample yields hundreds of thousands of clones, roughly 83% seen once. As concerns this clone: Its specificity is not known. At the DNA level, this CDR3 is encoded by other sequences in the same sample as well.

This clonotype originated in a woman between 35 and 50 years old in good health. Some clones in this sample may be carry-over from other donors' samples. V and J are TRBV5-1 and TRBJ1-1; no definite D call. The sample comprised PBMCs. The CDR3 DNA follows: TGCGCCAGCAGCTTGGTCCCGAACACTGAAGCTTTCTTT. Its translation: CASSLVPNTEAFF.